These T cell receptor beta chains were read from a single sample in a study of CD8+ T cells in alopecia areata. Only in-frame clones appear in the TCRdb table, and some are missing; sequencing was by immunoSEQ multiplex PCR. The data contain 170,000 or so clones, around three fifths of them seen just once; the ten biggest clones take up approximately 12%. This sample comprised CD8+ T cells sorted from blood, obtained at week 24, from a patient treated with tofacitinib. All receptors derive from a human donor with alopecia areata. Both conserved end residues are part of each CDR3. Each record gives: clone size, CDR3 length, V gene, J gene, D gene, CDR3 protein, CDR3 DNA. D genes are given only for firm matches. Only part of the rows carry a size: once, few, many, or a class if the clone is expanded.

size: -
length: 18
V: TRBV5-1
J: TRBJ1-6
D: -
CDR3: CASSLAGRWTAFNSPLHF
DNA: TGCGCCAGCAGCTTGGCGGGACGGTGGACGGCATTTAATTCACCCCTCCACTTT

size: -
length: 15
V: TRBV6-6
J: TRBJ1-2
D: TRBD1
CDR3: CASTHRDRGLHGYTF
DNA: TGTGCCAGCACCCATAGGGACAGGGGGTTGCATGGCTACACCTTC

size: -
length: 14
V: TRBV10-3
J: TRBJ2-7
D: TRBD1
CDR3: CAISETGGPYEQYF
DNA: TGTGCCATCAGCGAAACAGGGGGCCCCTACGAGCAGTACTTC

size: -
length: 14
V: TRBV30
J: TRBJ1-5
D: -
CDR3: CAWSVGGVNQPQHF
DNA: TGTGCCTGGAGTGTAGGAGGAGTCAATCAGCCCCAGCATTTT

size: few
length: 14
V: TRBV5-6
J: TRBJ1-2
D: TRBD1
CDR3: CASSLAGTGIGYTF
DNA: TGTGCCAGCAGCTTGGCCGGGACAGGGATTGGCTACACCTTC

size: -
length: 14
V: TRBV5-6
J: TRBJ1-5
D: -
CDR3: CASSLWGENQPQHF
DNA: TGTGCCAGCAGCTTGTGGGGGGAAAATCAGCCCCAGCATTTT

size: few
length: 15
V: TRBV25-1
J: TRBJ1-2
D: TRBD1
CDR3: CASSEAFTGVAGYTF
DNA: TGTGCCAGCAGTGAAGCCTTTACAGGGGTCGCCGGCTACACCTTC

size: -
length: 13
V: TRBV4-1
J: TRBJ2-5
D: -
CDR3: CASSSRGGETQYF
DNA: TGCGCCAGCAGCTCACGCGGAGGGGAGACCCAGTACTTC

size: -
length: 15
V: TRBV7-9
J: TRBJ2-1
D: -
CDR3: CASSLGTSTNNEQFF
DNA: TGTGCCAGCAGCCTGGGGACATCTACCAACAATGAGCAGTTCTTC

size: -
length: 17
V: TRBV14
J: TRBJ2-1
D: TRBD2
CDR3: CASSQERGVGTYNEQFF
DNA: TGTGCCAGCAGCCAAGAGCGGGGGGTGGGGACCTACAATGAGCAGTTCTTC

size: few
length: 12
V: TRBV13
J: TRBJ2-5
D: -
CDR3: CASSRSGKTQYF
DNA: TGTGCCAGCAGCCGTTCCGGGAAGACCCAGTACTTC